The next 18 T cell receptor beta chains were all read from a single sample in a study of blood T cell repertoires in COVID-19. Method: immunoSEQ multiplex PCR; TCRdb's copy keeps in-frame clones and lacks some. The sample has about 24,000 clones; about nine tenths are singletons. The sample was peripheral blood. The source of these receptors is a woman in her 70s with active COVID-19.

This sequence joins TRBV3-1 (or the pseudogene TRBV3-2) and TRBJ2-7; 7 nucleotides align to TRBD1. Germline V gene sequence: CDR1 LGHDT, CDR2 YNNKEL (reference sequence). V shed 4 bases, J shed 7 bases, and the junction held 10 bases outside the gene matches. The CDR3 is 14 residues long. The CDR3 here is CASSPWDSAGEQYF. The CDR3 DNA sequence: TGTGCCAGCAGCCCCTGGGACAGCGCGGGTGAGCAGTACTTC.

A single count supports this clone. The CDR3 is CASSQRRGAYNEQFF. DNA of the CDR3: TGTGCCAGCAGCCAAAGACGTGGGGCGTACAATGAGCAGTTCTTC. The chain employs TRBV14 and TRBJ2-1; D might be TRBD1 (5 bases). V lost 2 bases and J 4 bases, leaving 12 bases between the germline ends. Germline lookup yields CDR1 SGHDN and CDR2 FVKESK. The length of the CDR3 is 15 residues.

The chain uses TRBV6-6 and TRBJ2-1, with D possibly being TRBD2 (6 bases). Looked up from germline, CDR1 is MNHNY and CDR2 is SVGAGI (reference sequence). Trimming cost V 5 bases and J 8 bases, with 19 bases left between them. The CDR3 consists of 15 residues. CDR3 region: CASSLGPRTNDEQFF. DNA of the CDR3: TGTGCCAGCAGTCTCGGACCGCGGACTAATGATGAGCAGTTCTTC.

In DNA, the CDR3 is TGTGCCAGCAGTTTACAGGGGTACTATGAGCAGTTCTTC. Translating it yields CASSLQGYYEQFF. This rearrangement joins TRBV28 to TRBJ2-1, with D maybe TRBD1 (6 bases). Germline V gene lookup returns CDR1 MDHEN and CDR2 SYDVKM. V lost 2 bases and J lost 8, with 10 bases in between. CDR3 length: 13 residues.

This sequence joins TRBV5-6 and TRBJ2-5, with 8 bases lining up with TRBD2. Trimming cost V 4 bases and J 1 base; bases outside gene matches: 3. Germline CDR1 reads SGHDT; CDR2 reads YYEEEE. The CDR3 has 14 residues. The CDR3 here is CASSRGGFQETQYF. CDR3 in DNA: TGTGCCAGCAGCCGGGGGGGCTTCCAAGAGACCCAGTACTTC.

Details on this clone: The junction shows a germline mismatch at one end, possibly a read error. This chain links TRBV7-2 with TRBJ2-5; TRBD2 matches 11 bases. This CDR3 is built from 17 residues. CDR1 SGHTA and CDR2 FQGNSA come from the germline V gene. DNA for the CDR3: TGTGCCAGCAGCATAGCAGGCCTAGCGGGGGGCCAAGAGACCCAGTACTTC. Its protein product is CASSIAGLAGGQETQYF.

The V gene is TRBV2, the J gene TRBJ2-2; no firm D call. The germline CDR1 and CDR2 sequences are SNHLY and FYNNEI. V was shortened by 3 bases and J by 1 base, with 12 bases between the two germline ends. The CDR3 covers 16 residues. The CDR3 region is CASSERIAQNTGELFF. The CDR3 coding sequence is TGTGCCAGCAGTGAGCGGATAGCACAGAACACCGGGGAGCTGTTTTTT.

This clone was found once. The rearrangement links TRBV7-2 to TRBJ2-3; TRBD2 might be the D (7 bases). Trimming shortened V by 0 bases and J by 1 base, and 11 bases separated the two germline ends. The germline gives CDR1 SGHTA, CDR2 FQGNSA. The length of the CDR3 is 16 residues. The CDR3 is CASSLAAGAGTDTQYF. CDR3 bases: TGTGCCAGCAGCTTAGCGGCGGGGGCGGGCACAGATACGCAGTATTTT.

V usage is TRBV6-5 and J usage is TRBJ1-3, with D unclear. The germline V and J ends were trimmed by 8 bases and 0 bases, with 5 bases remaining between them. Germline CDR1 and CDR2: MNHEY and SVGAGI. There are 12 residues in the CDR3. Written as DNA, the CDR3 is TGTGCCAGCCACTCCTCTGGAAACACCATATATTTT. The encoded protein is CASHSSGNTIYF.

The gene calls are TRBV28 and TRBJ1-6; D not resolved. The V end lost 3 bases, the J end lost 6 bases, and 18 bases lay between the germline ends. The germline CDR1 and CDR2 sequences are MDHEN and SYDVKM. CDR3 length equals 17 residues. The CDR3: CASSFGATGLSNSPLHF. CDR3 DNA sequence: TGTGCCAGCAGTTTCGGCGCCACGGGATTATCTAATTCACCCCTCCACTTT.

This rearrangement joins TRBV29-1 to TRBJ1-2; tentatively, D is TRBD1 (6 bases). The germline V gene has CDR1 SQVTM and CDR2 ANQGSEA. The V gene lost 7 bases and the J gene lost 3 bases, with 21 bases spanning the gap. This CDR3 contains 15 residues. The CDR3 loop reads CSDYEGVVMDYGYTF. CDR3 coding DNA: TGCAGCGACTACGAGGGGGTGGTGATGGACTATGGCTACACCTTC.

The rearrangement uses TRBV15 and TRBJ2-3; 10 positions match TRBD1. Germline CDR1 is LNHNV and CDR2 is YYDKDF (reference sequence). The CDR3 is made up of 16 amino acids. Unmatched junction bases numbered 10, after V lost 4 bases and J lost 6 bases. The CDR3 coding sequence is TGTGCCACCAGCACGGGGGACAGGGGCGTTTCGGATACGCAGTATTTT. Amino acids: CATSTGDRGVSDTQYF.

This clone was found once. The chain couples TRBV7-6 to TRBJ1-4, with 8 bases fitting TRBD1. The CDR3 spans 14 residues. The germline CDR1 and CDR2 sequences are SGHVS and FNYEAQ. Losses at the gene ends were 1 base for V and 8 bases for J; bases not matched to a gene: 3. This CDR3 is CASSLGTGREKLFF. CDR3 coding DNA: TGTGCCAGCAGCTTAGGGACAGGGAGAGAAAAACTGTTTTTT.

The gene calls are TRBV18 and TRBJ2-7; 11 positions match TRBD2. Germline V gene data show CDR1 as KGHSH and CDR2 as LQKENI. V lost 5 bases to trimming and J lost 2 bases; unmatched junction nucleotides: 8. The CDR3 totals 16 residues. In DNA, the CDR3 is TGTGCCAGCTCAGAACTAGCGGGGGTACGAACCTACGAGCAGTACTTC. This sequence encodes CASSELAGVRTYEQYF.

This clone is classed as hyperexpanded. The V call is TRBV28, the J call TRBJ2-3; TRBD2 is a possible D gene (5 bases). The germline V gene has CDR1 MDHEN and CDR2 SYDVKM. This CDR3 is built from 16 residues. V lost 2 bases and J 2 bases, leaving 14 bases between the germline ends. The CDR3 region is CASSLVSRLTTDTQYF. Written as DNA, the CDR3 is TGTGCCAGCAGTTTAGTTTCGAGACTAACCACAGATACGCAGTATTTT.

This rearrangement joins TRBV5-4 to TRBJ1-1; the match to TRBD1 covers 8 bases. The V segment lost 0 bases and the J segment 6 bases; nucleotides outside the gene matches: 7. Germline V gene data show CDR1 as SGHNT and CDR2 as YYREEE (reference sequence). This CDR3 is 15 amino acids long. The CDR3 loop reads CASSLEINRGSEAFF. Written as DNA, the CDR3 is TGTGCCAGCAGCTTGGAGATAAACAGGGGGTCTGAAGCTTTCTTT.

The rearrangement joins TRBV9 to TRBJ2-3; 8 bases align to TRBD2. This CDR3 region has 17 residues. Germline V lookup: CDR1 SGDLS, CDR2 YYNGEE. The trim removed 5 bases at V and 2 bases at J, leaving 13 bases unmatched. The CDR3 sequence is CASSRPRAGGHTDTQYF. CDR3 DNA: TGTGCCAGCAGTCGCCCCCGGGCGGGGGGACACACAGATACGCAGTATTTT. The full variable domain, completed using reference TRBV9 and TRBJ2-3, is DSGVTQTPKHLITATGQRVTLRCSPRSGDLSVYWYQQSLDQGLQFLIQYYNGEERAKGNILERFSAQQFPDLHSELNLSSLELGDSALYFCASSRPRAGGHTDTQYFGPGTRLTVL.

The chain recombines TRBV19 with TRBJ1-1; maybe TRBD1 (5 bases). V was clipped by 5 bases and J by 3 bases, with 7 bases between them. The CDR3 is 12 residues long. Germline loops: CDR1 LNHDA, CDR2 SQIVND (reference sequence). DNA for the CDR3: TGTGCCAGTAGTCCCAGGGACACTGAAGCTTTCTTT. Protein product: CASSPRDTEAFF.